The rows below give T cell receptor beta chains drawn from one sample of a study of blood T cells in healthy people across ages. TCRdb redid the calling of the 5' RACE reads with MiXCR, one entry per CDR3 protein. The data show 1.8 million or so distinct CDR3 sequences, around 42% seen once. Sequenced material: blood. The receptors were gathered from a human donor in good health. Each CDR3 is given with its conserved first and last residue. Fields, in order: CDR3 protein, CDR3 DNA, D gene, J gene, V gene, clone size. The D gene is left open where the match is weak. The size field is filled for only some rows; it gives once, few, many or a size class.

CDR3 protein: CATSRQGNEQFF; CDR3 DNA: TGTGCCACCAGTAGACAAGGGAATGAGCAGTTCTTC; D gene: .; J gene: TRBJ2-1; V gene: TRBV24-1; clone size: few
CDR3 protein: CASSLAGRQGARKLFF; CDR3 DNA: TGTGCCAGCAGCTTGGCCGGGAGACAGGGGGCTAGAAAACTGTTTTTT; D gene: TRBD1; J gene: TRBJ1-4; V gene: TRBV11-2; clone size: few
CDR3 protein: CAISGTGGEGQPQHF; CDR3 DNA: TGTGCCATCAGTGGGACAGGGGGCGAAGGTCAGCCCCAGCATTTT; D gene: TRBD1; J gene: TRBJ1-5; V gene: TRBV10-3; clone size: few
CDR3 protein: CASSSGPTDQPQHF; CDR3 DNA: TGTGCCAGCAGCTCCGGACCGACAGATCAGCCCCAGCATTTT; D gene: .; J gene: TRBJ1-5; V gene: TRBV7-2; clone size: few
CDR3 protein: CSVEDRWKLFF; CDR3 DNA: TGCAGCGTTGAAGATAGGTGGAAACTGTTTTTT; D gene: .; J gene: TRBJ1-4; V gene: TRBV29-1; clone size: few
CDR3 protein: CASSPLGQGGYEQYF; CDR3 DNA: TGTGCCAGCTCACCCCTCGGACAGGGGGGCTACGAGCAGTACTTC; D gene: TRBD1; J gene: TRBJ2-7; V gene: TRBV18; clone size: .
CDR3 protein: CASSYSIMNEQFF; CDR3 DNA: TGTGCCAGCAGTTACTCGATTATGAATGAGCAGTTCTTC; D gene: .; J gene: TRBJ2-1; V gene: TRBV6-6; clone size: .
CDR3 protein: CASSHAGAPNTGELFF; CDR3 DNA: TGTGCCAGCAGCCATGCGGGGGCCCCGAACACCGGGGAGCTGTTTTTT; D gene: .; J gene: TRBJ2-2; V gene: TRBV4-2; clone size: many
CDR3 protein: CASSWTAANYGYTF; CDR3 DNA: TGTGCCAGCAGCTGGACGGCAGCTAACTATGGCTACACCTTC; D gene: .; J gene: TRBJ1-2; V gene: TRBV6-2/TRBV6-3; clone size: .
CDR3 protein: CASSAYHLGTEAFF; CDR3 DNA: TGTGCCAGCAGTGCCTACCACCTTGGCACTGAAGCTTTCTTT; D gene: .; J gene: TRBJ1-1; V gene: TRBV28; clone size: .
CDR3 protein: CASSLTSNHEQYF; CDR3 DNA: TGCGCCAGCAGCTTGACTAGCAACCACGAGCAGTACTTC; D gene: .; J gene: TRBJ2-7; V gene: TRBV5-1; clone size: .
CDR3 protein: CASSPGGRYEQFF; CDR3 DNA: TGTGCCAGCAGCCCCGGAGGCCGGTATGAGCAGTTCTTC; D gene: .; J gene: TRBJ2-1; V gene: TRBV7-6; clone size: .
CDR3 protein: CASSGGTGGLYGYGYTF; CDR3 DNA: TGTGCCAGCAGCGGCGGGACAGGGGGATTGTATGGCTATGGCTACACCTTC; D gene: TRBD1; J gene: TRBJ1-2; V gene: TRBV7-9; clone size: .
CDR3 protein: CASSYQGTGHTEAFF; CDR3 DNA: TGTGCCAGCAGTTACCAGGGGACAGGGCACACTGAAGCTTTCTTT; D gene: TRBD1; J gene: TRBJ1-1; V gene: TRBV6-5; clone size: .
CDR3 protein: CASSETSGVDNEQFF; CDR3 DNA: TGTGCCAGCAGTGAAACTAGCGGGGTCGACAATGAGCAGTTCTTC; D gene: TRBD2; J gene: TRBJ2-1; V gene: TRBV6-4; clone size: few
CDR3 protein: CASSSPTSGGYNEQFF; CDR3 DNA: TGTGCCAGCAGCTCCCCGACTAGCGGGGGCTACAATGAGCAGTTCTTC; D gene: TRBD2; J gene: TRBJ2-1; V gene: TRBV7-3; clone size: .
CDR3 protein: CATKPPGTIEKLFF; CDR3 DNA: TGTGCCACTAAGCCTCCGGGAACTATTGAAAAACTGTTTTTT; D gene: .; J gene: TRBJ1-4; V gene: TRBV10-3; clone size: few
CDR3 protein: CASSSSSGERSYEQYF; CDR3 DNA: TGTGCCAGCAGTTCGAGTAGCGGGGAACGCTCCTACGAGCAGTACTTC; D gene: TRBD2; J gene: TRBJ2-7; V gene: TRBV27; clone size: .
CDR3 protein: CASSQYPGMGLYEQYF; CDR3 DNA: TGCGCCAGCAGCCAATACCCAGGAATGGGATTATACGAGCAGTACTTC; D gene: .; J gene: TRBJ2-7; V gene: TRBV4-3; clone size: few
CDR3 protein: CASSPDGLKNIRYF; CDR3 DNA: TGTGCCAGCAGTCCCGACGGCTTAAAAAACATTCGGTACTTC; D gene: .; J gene: TRBJ2-4; V gene: TRBV12-3/TRBV12-4; clone size: .
CDR3 protein: CASSPFTGRSYNEQFF; CDR3 DNA: TGCGCCAGCAGCCCATTTACAGGGAGATCTTACAATGAGCAGTTCTTC; D gene: .; J gene: TRBJ2-1; V gene: TRBV5-1; clone size: .